These T cell receptor beta chains were read from a single sample in a study of CD8+ T cells in alopecia areata. The method was immunoSEQ multiplex PCR; TCRdb's version includes in-frame clones alone and lacks a portion of them. There are under 200,000 clones in the sample; around three fifths occur only once, and 11% to 15% lies in the top ten. The source material was CD4+ T cells sorted from blood, sampled at week 24, from a patient treated with tofacitinib. The source is a human donor with alopecia areata. Both conserved end residues are part of each CDR3. Each record gives: D gene, V gene, clone size, J gene, CDR3 DNA, CDR3 protein. A D gene is named only where the DNA matches it firmly. Rows give clone size only sometimes, using once, few, many, or a class for an expanded clone.

D: -
V: TRBV5-1
size: -
J: TRBJ1-6
DNA: TGCGCCAGCAGCCTGAGGGACACACGGAATTCACCCCTCCACTTT
CDR3: CASSLRDTRNSPLHF

D: TRBD1
V: TRBV29-1
size: once
J: TRBJ1-2
DNA: TGCAGCGTGACAGGGTTAAGGGGGTCGGGCGATGGCTACACCTTC
CDR3: CSVTGLRGSGDGYTF

D: -
V: TRBV29-1
size: once
J: TRBJ1-1
DNA: TGCAGCGTCGCGGGACTCCGGGGGGACACTGAAGCTTTCTTT
CDR3: CSVAGLRGDTEAFF

D: -
V: TRBV5-6
size: few
J: TRBJ1-1
DNA: TGTGCCAGCAGCTCTCTTACTCCCGAAGCTTTCTTT
CDR3: CASSSLTPEAFF

D: TRBD1
V: TRBV11-2
size: -
J: TRBJ2-6
DNA: TGTGCCAGCAGAGCCCCTCATTGGGACAGGGGGCCTGGGGCCAACGTCCTGACTTTC
CDR3: CASRAPHWDRGPGANVLTF

D: -
V: TRBV9
size: -
J: TRBJ2-5
DNA: TGTGCCAGCAGCGTAAACTCCGGGGAGACCCAGTACTTC
CDR3: CASSVNSGETQYF

D: -
V: TRBV7-2
size: few
J: TRBJ2-2
DNA: TGTGCCAGCAGTCCAGACACAACGAACACCGGGGAGCTGTTTTTT
CDR3: CASSPDTTNTGELFF

D: -
V: TRBV5-1
size: -
J: TRBJ1-1
DNA: TGCGCCAGCAGTCCGGACGATGAGCAAGCTTTCTTT
CDR3: CASSPDDEQAFF

D: -
V: TRBV30
size: -
J: TRBJ2-3
DNA: TGTGCCTGGAAGGTCGGGGGAACAGATACGCAGTATTTT
CDR3: CAWKVGGTDTQYF

D: TRBD2
V: TRBV20-1
size: -
J: TRBJ2-5
DNA: TGCAGTGCTAGATCCGGGCTAGCGGGGTACTTC
CDR3: CSARSGLAGYF

D: TRBD1
V: TRBV7-9
size: -
J: TRBJ1-2
DNA: TGTGCCAGCAGCTACCTACAGGGGGTTGGTGGCTACACCTTC
CDR3: CASSYLQGVGGYTF

D: TRBD1
V: TRBV19
size: -
J: TRBJ1-2
DNA: TGTGCCAGTAGTCACACAACCGGGACAGGGACGGATGGCTACACCTTC
CDR3: CASSHTTGTGTDGYTF

D: TRBD1
V: TRBV10-3
size: -
J: TRBJ2-3
DNA: TGTGCCAGCCCGGGACAGGCGGGGAGCACAGATACGCAGTATTTT
CDR3: CASPGQAGSTDTQYF

D: -
V: TRBV14
size: once
J: TRBJ2-5
DNA: TGTGCCAGCAGCCAAGACAGGGTGATCGGAGAGACCCAGTACTTC
CDR3: CASSQDRVIGETQYF

D: -
V: TRBV6-5
size: -
J: TRBJ2-3
DNA: TGTGCCAGCAGTTTCTATTCAGGGTCAGATACGCAGTATTTT
CDR3: CASSFYSGSDTQYF

D: -
V: TRBV29-1
size: -
J: TRBJ1-5
DNA: TGCAGCGTCAGAGACACAAATCAGCCCCAGCATTTT
CDR3: CSVRDTNQPQHF

D: -
V: TRBV18
size: few
J: TRBJ2-3
DNA: TGTGCCAGCTCACCGCGCGGGGTAGGCACAGATACGCAGTATTTT
CDR3: CASSPRGVGTDTQYF

D: -
V: TRBV27
size: -
J: TRBJ1-6
DNA: TGTGCCAGCAGTCTGGGACGGAATAATTCACCCCTCCACTTT
CDR3: CASSLGRNNSPLHF

D: -
V: TRBV2
size: medium-sized
J: TRBJ1-1
DNA: TGTGCCAGCAGTGAACTGGAGAACACTGAAGCTTTCTTT
CDR3: CASSELENTEAFF

D: -
V: TRBV29-1
size: -
J: TRBJ1-2
DNA: TGCAGCGTTGGACTAAGGGGAGGCTACACCTTC
CDR3: CSVGLRGGYTF